One and the same sample provided the 17 T cell receptor beta chains below, sequenced in a study of Ad26.COV2.S vaccination and SARS-CoV-2 variants. The method was immunoSEQ multiplex PCR; TCRdb's version includes in-frame clones alone and lacks a portion of them. The repertoire holds over 350,000 clones, with approximately 86% as singletons. Treatment described: about 20 received Ad26.COV2.S at low or high dose, single or two shots; about 5 received placebo; per-sample allocation not given. Collection of samples fell on day 63 after the first vaccine or placebo injection. The material sequenced was peripheral blood, taken in a trial of Ad26.COV2.S vaccine versus placebo. These receptors came from a person between 18 and 65 years old who received the Ad26.COV2.S COVID-19 vaccine or a placebo.

Only one count was recorded for this clone. The J gene is TRBJ2-3, the V gene TRBV6-2 or TRBV6-3; D possibly matches TRBD1 or TRBD2 (7 bases each). The V end lost 5 bases, the J end lost 5 bases, and 14 bases lay between the germline ends. This CDR3 has 14 amino acids. CDR1 and CDR2 from the germline V gene are MNHEY and SVGEGT. CDR3 nucleotides: TGTGCCAGCAGTCCCCAGGGGGGGCGAGATACGCAGTATTTT. Translation gives CASSPQGGRDTQYF.

This chain links TRBV7-6 with TRBJ1-2, with D perhaps matching TRBD1 (6 bases). CDR3 length: 15 residues. Germline CDR1 and CDR2: SGHVS and FNYEAQ. Trimming took off 5 bases at V and 4 bases at J, with 17 bases between the two ends. This chain's CDR3 is CASSPGDRYPYGYTF. CDR3 nucleotide sequence: TGTGCCAGCAGCCCAGGGGACCGCTACCCCTATGGCTACACCTTC. Combining the CDR3 with reference TRBV7-6 and TRBJ1-2 gives the whole variable domain GAGVSQSPRYKVTKRGQDVALRCDPISGHVSLYWYRQALGQGPEFLTYFNYEAQQDKSGLPNDRFSAERPEGSISTLTIQRTEQRDSAMYRCASSPGDRYPYGYTFGSGTRLTVV.

This clone was picked up one time. The V call is TRBV18, the J call TRBJ2-5; 7 bases fit TRBD1. V lost 4 bases to trimming and J lost 4 bases; unmatched junction nucleotides: 6. This CDR3 comprises 14 residues. The V gene's germline CDR1 is KGHSH and CDR2 LQKENI. This chain's CDR3 is CASSRQGWGETQYF. The CDR3 DNA follows: TGTGCCAGCTCACGACAGGGATGGGGAGAGACCCAGTACTTC.

The gene calls are TRBV3-1 (or the pseudogene TRBV3-2) and TRBJ2-5; 7 bases are shared with TRBD1. The germline CDR1 and CDR2 sequences are LGHDT and YNNKEL (reference sequence). The CDR3 has 16 amino acids. V was pared by 3 bases and J by 5 bases, with 12 bases of the junction left unmatched. The CDR3 region is CASSHRAGGEGETQYF. CDR3 sequence (DNA): TGTGCCAGCAGCCACAGAGCAGGGGGTGAGGGGGAGACCCAGTACTTC.

The chain carries TRBV5-1 and TRBJ2-7, with D possibly matching TRBD1 (6 bases). V gave up 0 bases and J gave up 3 bases, with 13 bases separating them. This CDR3 is built from 15 residues. Per the germline V gene, CDR1 is SGHRS and CDR2 is YFSETQ. The CDR3: CASSLEGVSNYEQYF. The DNA of the CDR3 is TGCGCCAGCAGCTTGGAGGGGGTATCAAACTACGAGCAGTACTTC.

This CDR3 reads CASSQQGRSYYGYTF. For the CDR3, the DNA is TGTGCCAGCAGCCAGCAGGGCCGGAGTTACTATGGCTACACCTTC. This chain connects TRBV7-9 to TRBJ1-2; the D gene is possibly TRBD1 (5 bases). V lost 5 bases and J lost 3, with 16 bases in between. This CDR3 is built from 15 residues. Germline V CDR1 and CDR2: SEHNR, FQNEAQ (reference sequence). Complete variable domain (other parts from reference TRBV7-9 and TRBJ1-2): DTGVSQNPRHKITKRGQNVTFRCDPISEHNRLYWYRQTLGQGPEFLTYFQNEAQLEKSRLLSDRFSAERPKGSFSTLEIQRTEQGDSAMYLCASSQQGRSYYGYTFGSGTRLTVV.

The CDR3: CASSLERWGAVDEQYF. CDR3 coding DNA: TGTGCCAGCAGCTTAGAGCGGTGGGGGGCTGTGGACGAGCAGTACTTC. This chain joins TRBV13 and TRBJ2-7; D may match TRBD1 or TRBD2 (6 bases each). The CDR3 runs to 16 residues. With 1 base removed from V and 5 bases from J, the gap between germline ends came to 18 bases. Germline CDR1 reads PRHDT; CDR2 reads FYEKMQ (reference sequence).

The chain recombines TRBV7-8 with TRBJ1-1; no definite D call. This CDR3 spans 16 amino acids. The germline V gene has CDR1 SGHVS and CDR2 FQNEAQ. Trimming stripped 2 bases from V and 3 bases from J, with 16 bases between. The CDR3 reads CASSLPEAGIHTEAFF. CDR3 sequence (DNA): TGTGCCAGCAGCTTACCCGAAGCAGGCATCCACACTGAAGCTTTCTTT. Full variable domain (remainder filled in from reference TRBV7-8 and TRBJ1-1): GAGVSQSPRYKVAKRGQDVALRCDPISGHVSLFWYQQALGQGPEFLTYFQNEAQLDKSGLPSDRFFAERPEGSVSTLKIQRTQQEDSAVYLCASSLPEAGIHTEAFFGQGTRLTVV.

The rearrangement joins TRBV5-1 to TRBJ1-1; 7 bases are a match to TRBD1. Trimming took 3 bases from V and 8 from J; bases not matched to a gene: 7. Germline values: CDR1 SGHRS, CDR2 YFSETQ. CDR3 size: 13 residues. CDR3 region: CASSWGQNSEAFF. The CDR3 DNA reads TGCGCCAGCAGCTGGGGACAGAACTCAGAAGCTTTCTTT. Looking up the rest from reference TRBV5-1 and TRBJ1-1 gives the full variable domain: KAGVTQTPRYLIKTRGQQVTLSCSPISGHRSVSWYQQTPGQGLQFLFEYFSETQRNKGNFPGRFSGRQFSNSRSEMNVSTLELGDSALYLCASSWGQNSEAFFGQGTRLTVV.

The sample holds one count of this clone. CDR3 amino acids: CASSGGDSLFEKLFF. DNA of the CDR3: TGTGCCAGCAGCGGGGGGGACAGTCTCTTTGAAAAACTGTTTTTT. The chain recombines TRBV7-2 with TRBJ1-4; 7 bases match TRBD1. The V gene end was trimmed by 5 bases and the J gene end by 7 bases; junction bases not matched to a gene: 10. Germline V lookup: CDR1 SGHTA, CDR2 FQGNSA. The length of the CDR3 is 15 residues.

J is TRBJ2-2 and V is TRBV10-2, with 7 positions matching TRBD1. This CDR3 has 14 residues. V lost 6 bases, J lost 5 bases, and 6 bases stayed unmatched. Per germline, CDR1 WSHSY and CDR2 SAAADI. The CDR3: CASRDRVRTGELFF. CDR3 bases: TGCGCCAGCAGAGACAGGGTTAGGACCGGGGAGCTGTTTTTT.

This clone has at least ten counts. J is TRBJ2-2 and V is TRBV6-1; 7 bases match TRBD1. Per germline, CDR1 MNHNS and CDR2 SASEGT. J gave up 2 bases and V 1 base, and 13 bases lay outside the gene matches. The CDR3 loop spans 19 amino acids. In DNA, the CDR3 is TGTGCCAGCAGTGAAGAGGGACAGTGGGCAGTTGGTAACACCGGGGAGCTGTTTTTT. Its protein is CASSEEGQWAVGNTGELFF.

The chain employs TRBV15 and TRBJ1-3; unclear D gene. The V gene lost 0 bases and the J gene lost 1 base, with 7 bases spanning the gap. This CDR3 spans 15 amino acids. CDR1 and CDR2 (germline): LNHNV, YYDKDF (reference sequence). CDR3 residues: CATSRDLGSGNTIYF. DNA for the CDR3: TGTGCCACCAGCAGAGATTTGGGATCTGGAAACACCATATATTTT.

The gene calls are TRBV15 and TRBJ2-1, with 12 bases lining up with TRBD2. Germline CDR1 is LNHNV and CDR2 is YYDKDF (reference sequence). This CDR3 spans 16 amino acids. V lost 3 bases, J lost 8 bases, and 8 bases stayed unmatched. This CDR3 reads CATSRPSGGALYEQFF. The CDR3 nucleotides read TGTGCCACCAGCAGGCCTAGCGGGGGGGCTTTATATGAGCAGTTCTTC.

This clone was seen just once. The chain has TRBV10-2 and TRBJ2-7, with D perhaps being TRBD1 or TRBD2 (6 bases each). Trimming left V 10 bases short and J 2 bases short, with 15 bases between. Looked up from germline, CDR1 is WSHSY and CDR2 is SAAADI. CDR3 size: 13 residues. The CDR3 DNA reads as TGCGCCACTAACCCCCGGGGGCCCTACGAGCAGTACTTC. Translating gives CATNPRGPYEQYF.

The sample holds a few counts of this clone. V and J are TRBV6-4 and TRBJ1-2, with no clear D. V was pared by 0 bases and J by 4 bases, with 15 bases between. Germline-derived CDR1 and CDR2 are MRHNA and SNTAGT. The CDR3 is 16 amino acids. This CDR3 reads CASSDSEVAGTYGYTF. DNA for the CDR3: TGTGCCAGCAGTGACTCCGAGGTGGCAGGCACCTATGGCTACACCTTC.

The rearrangement joins TRBV6-1 to TRBJ1-1; TRBD1 matches 9 bases. The germline V gene encodes CDR1 MNHNS and CDR2 SASEGT. V dropped 6 bases and J dropped 3; count of bases not matched to a gene: 2. The CDR3 is 13 residues long. The CDR3 sequence is CASSRDRDTEAFF. CDR3 in DNA: TGTGCCAGCAGCCGGGACAGGGACACTGAAGCTTTCTTT.